This TCR beta chain was profiled in a study of graft-versus-host responses after intestinal transplantation. In the study overall: Recipients across the board were started on anti-thymocyte globulin induction, then kept on tacrolimus and steroids for roughly 3 years.

From germline, CDR1 is SEHNR and CDR2 FQNEAQ (reference sequence). The CDR3 is 17 residues long. V lost 2 bases, J lost 2 bases, and 8 bases stayed unmatched. Note on this clone: Its specificity is not known.

Overall study findings and caveats: Some GvH clones were seen earlier in gut or blood, suggesting intestinal origin.

Measured with immunoSEQ multiplex PCR; TCRdb has only the in-frame clones, and not every one. This table holds over 40,000 clones, approximately 84% found once. This rearrangement joins TRBV7-9 to TRBJ1-3, with 8 bases that match TRBD1. Specimen: unstimulated CD4+ T cells sorted from spleen or lymph node cells, collected before transplant. This TCR was sampled from a human donor who was the organ donor for an intestinal transplant. CDR3 sequence reads: CASSLRQGPGAGNTIYF. The CDR3 region has the DNA TGTGCCAGCAGCTTACGACAGGGGCCCGGAGCTGGAAACACCATATATTTT.